The 4 T cell receptor beta chains reported below all come from one sample, sequenced in a study of T-cell reconstitution after alpha-beta-depleted transplantation in children (dated by TCRdb to 2016 to 2017). According to the study, the label for this sample's treatment or condition signals: allogeneic hematopoietic cell transplantation with graft depleted of TCRalphabeta T cells and CD19 B cells. The library was generated by PCR. The sequencer was an Illumina HiSeq 2500. TCR library preparation used molecular barcoding, with unique molecular identifiers applied to normalize quantification of the TCRbeta repertoire. The public sequencing data were trimmed at Q25 with fastp and processed into clonotypes with MiXCR by TCRdb, which kept only in-frame beta chains. Each entry merges the rows of one CDR3 protein and shows their most common DNA and genes. This sample is represented by 250,000 or so distinct CDR3 sequences; around 7.8% of them were singletons. The ten largest make up less than 8% of the sample.

The sequenced sample was PBMCs, mostly from graft donor cells, obtained 180 days after TCRalphabeta/CD19-depleted stem cell transplant. Every receptor here comes from a male patient between 5 and 17 years old who had a stem cell transplant for acute lymphoblastic leukemia, so the T cells may come from the graft donor.

Only a few counts were recorded for this clonotype. The chain uses TRBV20-1 and TRBJ2-5; 16 nucleotides align to TRBD2. The CDR3 runs 14 residues. Per germline, CDR1 DFQATT and CDR2 SNEGSKA (reference sequence). V trimming: 5 bases; J trimming: 5 bases; junction bases outside the gene matches: 2. Here the CDR3 reads CSAGTSGGVETQYF. In nucleotides, the CDR3 is TGCAGTGCTGGGACTAGCGGGGGGGTGGAGACCCAGTACTTC.

Many counts were recorded for this clonotype. V usage is TRBV29-1 and J usage is TRBJ2-5; the D gene is possibly TRBD2 (5 bases). V was trimmed by 5 bases and J by 4 bases, leaving 17 bases between them. This CDR3 contains 14 residues. Germline values: CDR1 SQVTM, CDR2 ANQGSEA. The CDR3 region has the DNA TGCAGCGTTAACGGCGGGCTTCGGGGAGAGACCCAGTACTTC. Amino acids: CSVNGGLRGETQYF.

This clonotype was recorded at least ten times. This chain links TRBV28 with TRBJ1-3; D gene uncertain. Trimming removed 4 bases at V and 0 bases at J, with 16 bases between. The germline gives CDR1 MDHEN, CDR2 SYDVKM. The CDR3 is 17 amino acids. The CDR3 region is CASSSPRPNLSGNTIYF. The CDR3 coding sequence is TGTGCCAGCAGTTCCCCACGACCGAACCTCTCTGGAAACACCATATATTTT.

This clonotype showed up many times. The chain joins TRBV5-4 to TRBJ1-1; D remains ambiguous. The CDR3 has 13 amino acids. In germline, CDR1 is SGHNT, CDR2 YYREEE (reference sequence). V was pared by 0 bases and J by 3 bases, with 6 bases between. The CDR3 reads CASSLGADTEAFF. Written as DNA, the CDR3 is TGTGCCAGCAGCTTGGGGGCGGACACTGAAGCTTTCTTT.